The 12 T cell receptor beta chains listed next were all sequenced from one sample in a study of blood T cells in healthy people across ages. The second PCR ran roughly 6 to 12 cycles with a sample-barcoded 5' primer and J-beta primers. TCRdb itself ran the 5' RACE reads through MiXCR, one entry per CDR3 protein. In the table there are 790,000 or so distinct CDR3 sequences, about half of which are singletons. The sample was blood. These receptors originate from a man older than 75 in good health.

The gene calls are TRBV2 and TRBJ2-7; D is possibly TRBD2 (6 bases). The CDR3 has 16 residues. V was trimmed by 6 bases and J by 4 bases, leaving 22 bases between them. CDR1 SNHLY and CDR2 FYNNEI come from the germline V gene. The CDR3 nucleotides read TGTGCCAGCAGGTCCAGACCCCCAGGCGGGAAATACGAGCAGTACTTC. It is translated as CASRSRPPGGKYEQYF.

This clonotype was found many times. This sequence joins TRBV9 and TRBJ2-1; 8 nucleotides match TRBD2. The germline V gene has CDR1 SGDLS and CDR2 YYNGEE. Trimming removed 0 bases from V and 9 bases from J; junction bases left unmatched: 11. There are 16 residues in the CDR3. Here the CDR3 DNA reads TGTGCCAGCAGCGTAGCACGGGAGGGCCGGGTGAGTGAGCAGTTCTTC. This gives the protein CASSVAREGRVSEQFF.

In this sample, this clonotype turned up many times. The chain recombines TRBV18 with TRBJ2-7; D is tentatively TRBD1 or TRBD2 (6 bases each). This CDR3 has 16 residues. Per the germline V gene, CDR1 is KGHSH and CDR2 is LQKENI. The V end was cut by 8 bases, the J end by 7 bases, with 27 bases between. The CDR3 protein is CASLPYREEFSQEQYF. CDR3 in DNA: TGTGCCAGCCTACCTTACAGGGAGGAATTTAGCCAAGAGCAGTACTTC.

V usage is TRBV4-2 and J usage is TRBJ2-7; D is undetermined. V lost 4 bases, J lost 4 bases, and 17 bases lay in between. This CDR3 comprises 15 residues. Germline V gives CDR1 LGHNA, CDR2 YNFKEQ. The CDR3 sequence is CASSPSSGQPYEQYF. The CDR3, as DNA: TGTGCCAGCAGCCCCAGCTCCGGGCAGCCTTACGAGCAGTACTTC.

This clonotype was observed a single time. This rearrangement joins TRBV5-1 to TRBJ2-7, with D unclear. From germline, CDR1 is SGHRS and CDR2 YFSETQ. CDR3 size: 14 residues. Between the trimmed V and J ends, which lost 4 bases and 3 bases, there was a span of 14 bases. CDR3 DNA: TGCGCCAGCAGCAAGGCCCGACCAATCTACGAGCAGTACTTC. Translated: CASSKARPIYEQYF.

The chain has TRBV2 and TRBJ2-5; either TRBD1 or TRBD2 may fit D (5 bases each). The CDR3 is 14 residues long. V was pared by 6 bases and J by 2 bases, with 13 bases between. The germline gives CDR1 SNHLY, CDR2 FYNNEI. CDR3 protein: CASRRDVYQETQYF. The CDR3 DNA follows: TGTGCCAGCAGACGGGACGTCTATCAAGAGACCCAGTACTTC.

The chain employs TRBV21-1 and TRBJ1-5; the table's D call TRBD1 went unverified against the DNA. TRBV21-1 constitutes a pseudogene. There are 18 residues in the CDR3. The CDR3 DNA reads as TGTGCCAGCAGCCCGCACTACGGGGCAGGGCGGAGCAATCAGCCCCAGCATTTT. This gives the protein CASSPHYGAGRSNQPQHF.

The J gene is TRBJ2-6, the V gene TRBV10-3, with D perhaps TRBD2 (6 bases). The germline CDR1 and CDR2 sequences are ENHRY and SYGVKD. The CDR3 is 18 residues long. Between the trimmed V and J ends, which lost 2 bases and 0 bases, there was a span of 14 bases. Written as DNA, the CDR3 is TGTGCCATCAGTGAGCGGGAGCTCCCGAGCTCTGGGGCCAACGTCCTGACTTTC. It codes for CAISERELPSSGANVLTF.

A word on this clonotype: The CDR3 ends on some other residue instead of the conserved phenylalanine or tryptophan, so this is likely a read error. The rearrangement links TRBV6-1 to TRBJ2-5; 8 bases align to TRBD2. J was trimmed by 4 bases and V by 5 bases; bases with no gene match: 9. The CDR3 extends over 15 amino acids. Germline CDR1 MNHNS, CDR2 SASEGT. The CDR3 sequence is CASSLVQAGVETQYL. The CDR3 DNA is TGTGCCAGCAGTTTGGTCCAAGCGGGAGTAGAGACCCAGTACTTA.

The V gene is TRBV18, the J gene TRBJ2-3, with D hard to call. This CDR3 has 13 amino acids. Germline CDR1 KGHSH, CDR2 LQKENI. Trimming cost V 0 bases and J 4 bases, with 5 bases left between them. The DNA of the CDR3 is TGTGCCAGCTCACCACCGTTGCCAGATACGCAGTATTTT. Protein sequence: CASSPPLPDTQYF.

Note on this clonotype: This may come from a read error, since a much larger clone is one base off. This chain joins TRBV7-8 and TRBJ2-1; no clear D. The CDR3 runs 16 residues. The V gene's germline CDR1 is SGHVS and CDR2 FQNEAQ. V lost 2 bases and J lost 10, with 21 bases in between. The CDR3 reads CASSLRTGRGSYEQFF. In DNA form, the CDR3 reads TGTGCCAGCAGCTTACGAACTGGGCGCGGCTCCTACGAGCAGTTCTTC.

This clonotype has just a few counts. The chain is built from TRBV7-6 and TRBJ2-7; a possible D gene is TRBD2 (5 bases). The CDR3 is made up of 13 amino acids. With 2 bases removed from V and 6 bases from J, the gap between germline ends came to 11 bases. Looked up from germline, CDR1 is SGHVS and CDR2 is FNYEAQ. CDR3 residues: CASSLKEGAEQYF. The DNA of the CDR3 is TGTGCCAGCAGCTTAAAAGAGGGCGCCGAGCAGTACTTC.